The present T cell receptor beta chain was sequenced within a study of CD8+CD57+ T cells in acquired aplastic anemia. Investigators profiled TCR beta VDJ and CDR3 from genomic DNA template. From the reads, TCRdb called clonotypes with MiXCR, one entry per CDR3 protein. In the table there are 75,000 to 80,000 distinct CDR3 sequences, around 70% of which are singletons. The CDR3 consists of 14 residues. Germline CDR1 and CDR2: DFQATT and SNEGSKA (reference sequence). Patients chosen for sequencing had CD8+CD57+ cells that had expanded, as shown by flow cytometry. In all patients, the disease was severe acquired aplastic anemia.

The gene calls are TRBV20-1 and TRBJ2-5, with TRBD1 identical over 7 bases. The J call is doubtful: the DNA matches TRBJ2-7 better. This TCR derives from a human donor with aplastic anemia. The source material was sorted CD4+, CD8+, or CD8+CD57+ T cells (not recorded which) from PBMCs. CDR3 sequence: CSARGPGQHYEQYF. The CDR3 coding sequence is TGCAGTGCTAGAGGCCCGGGACAGCACTACGAGCAGTACTTC.